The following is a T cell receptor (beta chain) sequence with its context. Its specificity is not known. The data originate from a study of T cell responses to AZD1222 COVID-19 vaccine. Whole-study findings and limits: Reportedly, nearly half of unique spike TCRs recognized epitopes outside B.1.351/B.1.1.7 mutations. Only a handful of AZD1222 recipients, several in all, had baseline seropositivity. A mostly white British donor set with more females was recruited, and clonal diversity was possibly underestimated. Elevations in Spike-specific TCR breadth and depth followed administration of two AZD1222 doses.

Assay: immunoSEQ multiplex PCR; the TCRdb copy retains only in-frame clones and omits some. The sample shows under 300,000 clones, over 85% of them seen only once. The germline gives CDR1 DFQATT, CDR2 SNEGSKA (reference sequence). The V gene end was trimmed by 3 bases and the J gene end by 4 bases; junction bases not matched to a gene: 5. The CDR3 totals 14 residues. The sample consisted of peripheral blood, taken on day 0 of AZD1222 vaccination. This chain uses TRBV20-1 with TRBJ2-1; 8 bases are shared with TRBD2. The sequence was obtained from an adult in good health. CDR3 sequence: CSASPQREYNEQFF. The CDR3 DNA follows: TGCAGTGCTAGTCCCCAGCGGGAGTACAATGAGCAGTTCTTC.